This is a list of T cell receptor beta chains from one sample in a study of OX40 agonist ivuxolimab in advanced cancers. Clones were sequenced by immunoSEQ multiplex PCR, and TCRdb holds only the in-frame ones, with some missing. This repertoire shows 72,000 or so clones, around 88% found once; its top ten account for approximately 0.92%. The material sequenced was CD4+ or CD8+ T cells sorted from blood, taken in a trial of the OX40 agonist ivuxolimab. The receptors shown here come from an adult with an advanced solid tumor such as melanoma, head and neck, liver or kidney cancer. The CDR3 runs from the conserved cysteine through the conserved F or W. Fields, in order: V gene, D gene, J gene, clone size, CDR3 protein, CDR3 DNA. D genes are given only for firm matches. Size is omitted from some rows. Given values are once, few, many or a class for expanded clones.

>TRBV5-6|TRBD1|TRBJ1-5|-
CASSLRGRLGQPQHF
TGTGCCAGCAGCTTGAGGGGGCGTCTAGGTCAGCCCCAGCATTTT
>TRBV7-8|-|TRBJ2-7|-
CASSLGRPGDSSYEQYF
TGTGCCAGCAGCTTAGGTAGGCCAGGCGACAGCTCCTACGAGCAGTACTTC
>TRBV6-5|-|TRBJ1-1|-
CASSYTSKVNTEAFF
TGTGCCAGCAGTTACACTTCGAAAGTGAACACTGAAGCTTTCTTT
>TRBV10-3|-|TRBJ1-6|-
CAIRMTEGANNSPLHF
TGTGCCATCAGGATGACAGAAGGGGCCAATAATTCACCCCTCCACTTT
>TRBV5-4|TRBD1|TRBJ1-2|-
CASSRSQGAFYGYTF
TGTGCCAGCAGCAGGTCACAGGGGGCTTTCTACGGCTACACCTTC
>TRBV28|TRBD2|TRBJ2-1|-
CASRRGLADSYNEQFF
TGTGCCAGCAGGCGAGGACTAGCGGACTCCTACAATGAGCAGTTCTTC
>TRBV7-8|-|TRBJ2-3|-
CASSLAALDTQYF
TGTGCCAGCAGCTTAGCCGCCTTAGATACGCAGTATTTT
>TRBV2|TRBD1|TRBJ1-1|-
CASSVDRGWMDTEAFF
TGTGCCAGCAGTGTAGACAGGGGTTGGATGGACACTGAAGCTTTCTTT
>TRBV7-3|TRBD1|TRBJ2-3|-
CASSLDGTGERTQYF
TGTGCCAGCAGCTTAGACGGGACAGGGGAACGCACGCAGTATTTT
>TRBV19|TRBD1|TRBJ2-7|once
CASTPGQASSYEQYF
TGTGCCAGTACCCCGGGACAGGCTAGCTCCTACGAGCAGTACTTC
>TRBV6-6|-|TRBJ2-5|-
CASVPIGGQGETQYF
TGTGCCAGCGTACCGATCGGGGGTCAGGGTGAGACCCAGTACTTC
>TRBV4-3|-|TRBJ1-2|-
CASSQDWSGTNYGYTF
TGCGCCAGCAGCCAAGATTGGTCAGGAACTAACTATGGCTACACCTTC
>TRBV18|TRBD2|TRBJ2-3|-
CASSLSGGATDTQYF
TGTGCCAGCTCACTCAGCGGGGGGGCCACAGATACGCAGTATTTT
>TRBV5-4|TRBD1|TRBJ1-2|once
CASSRKLGGEDPQKTF
TGTGCCAGCAGCCGAAAGCTAGGGGGCGAGGACCCCCAGAAAACCTTC
>TRBV7-9|-|TRBJ1-2|-
CASSLALRGYTF
TGTGCCAGCAGTTTGGCCCTAAGAGGCTACACCTTC
>TRBV14|TRBD2|TRBJ2-1|-
CASSQLWGTSGVEQFF
TGTGCCAGCAGCCAATTGTGGGGGACTAGCGGAGTCGAGCAGTTCTTC
>TRBV6-4|-|TRBJ2-3|once
CASSAREADTQYF
TGTGCCAGCAGCGCGAGGGAGGCAGATACGCAGTATTTT
>TRBV18|-|TRBJ1-1|once
CASSPNRGTDRGGTEAFF
TGTGCCAGCTCACCAAATCGTGGGACGGATAGGGGCGGCACTGAAGCTTTCTTT
>TRBV7-2|-|TRBJ1-5|-
CASSFNWAGSNQPQHF
TGTGCCAGCAGCTTCAACTGGGCAGGGAGCAATCAGCCCCAGCATTTT
>TRBV28|-|TRBJ1-5|-
CASSSHSRNQPQHF
TGTGCCAGCAGTTCCCACAGCCGCAATCAGCCCCAGCATTTT
>TRBV9|-|TRBJ2-1|-
CASSVQLVAAYNEQFF
TGTGCCAGCAGCGTCCAGCTGGTAGCGGCCTACAATGAGCAGTTCTTC
>TRBV27|TRBD1|TRBJ1-5|-
CASPFAGQGGRGDQPQHF
TGTGCCAGCCCCTTCGCGGGACAGGGTGGGAGAGGGGATCAGCCCCAGCATTTT
>TRBV28|-|TRBJ1-1|-
CASSFFGTANTEAFF
TGTGCCAGCAGTTTCTTCGGGACGGCTAACACTGAAGCTTTCTTT
>TRBV7-9|TRBD1|TRBJ1-1|-
CASSPHRGWNTEAFF
TGTGCCAGCAGCCCTCACAGGGGATGGAACACTGAAGCTTTCTTT
>TRBV5-1|-|TRBJ2-7|-
CASSFQGTDEQYF
TGCGCCAGCAGCTTCCAGGGCACCGACGAGCAGTACTTC
>TRBV18|-|TRBJ2-7|-
CASSPPSGAYEQYF
TGTGCCAGCTCACCTCCCTCGGGAGCCTACGAGCAGTACTTC
>TRBV19|-|TRBJ2-4|once
CASSMSGARALAKNIQYF
TGTGCCAGTAGTATGTCAGGGGCTAGGGCTCTAGCCAAAAACATTCAGTACTTC
>TRBV29-1|-|TRBJ1-1|once
CSVGPQGGAEAFF
TGCAGCGTTGGCCCTCAGGGTGGCGCTGAAGCTTTCTTT
>TRBV7-9|-|TRBJ1-4|-
CASSLGGGGNEKLFF
TGTGCCAGCAGCTTAGGTGGAGGAGGTAATGAAAAACTGTTTTTT
>TRBV6-6|TRBD2|TRBJ2-7|-
CASSWAGGNLGEQYF
TGTGCCAGCAGTTGGGCCGGGGGGAACTTGGGAGAGCAGTACTTC
>TRBV13|-|TRBJ2-7|-
CASSPLRWAETYEQYF
TGTGCCAGCAGCCCCCTTAGGTGGGCAGAAACCTACGAGCAGTACTTC
>TRBV5-6|TRBD1|TRBJ1-2|-
CASSSQGAYGYTF
TGTGCCAGCAGTTCACAGGGGGCCTATGGCTACACCTTC
>TRBV7-6|-|TRBJ2-5|once
CASSLHRARETQYF
TGTGCCAGTAGCTTGCACAGGGCCAGAGAGACCCAGTACTTC
>TRBV5-1|-|TRBJ1-3|once
CASSLSLGGGGNTIYF
TGCGCCAGCAGCTTGAGTCTAGGAGGGGGTGGAAACACCATATATTTT
>TRBV7-2|-|TRBJ2-1|-
CASSLQGSTYNEQFF
TGTGCCAGCAGCCTACAGGGCTCGACCTACAATGAGCAGTTCTTC
>TRBV5-1|TRBD1|TRBJ2-1|-
CASSTQGQSGDEQFF
TGCGCCAGCTCAACCCAGGGACAGTCCGGGGATGAGCAGTTCTTC
>TRBV5-6|-|TRBJ2-5|-
CASSFRGEFETQYF
TGTGCCAGCAGCTTCAGGGGGGAATTTGAGACCCAGTACTTC
>TRBV19|-|TRBJ2-5|-
CASSIQSQETQYF
TGTGCCAGTAGTATCCAGTCCCAAGAGACCCAGTACTTC
>TRBV5-4|TRBD1|TRBJ2-4|once
CASSDGTGGAKNIQYF
TGTGCCAGCAGCGATGGGACAGGGGGGGCCAAAAACATTCAGTACTTC
>TRBV7-2|TRBD2|TRBJ2-1|-
CASSLGGGLGYNEQFF
TGTGCCAGCAGCTTAGGCGGGGGACTTGGCTACAATGAGCAGTTCTTC
>TRBV6-6|-|TRBJ2-5|-
CASSYSGTRRAQYF
TGTGCCAGCAGTTACTCGGGCACAAGAAGGGCCCAGTACTTC
>TRBV5-1|TRBD1|TRBJ2-7|-
CASSLRGTGAYEQYF
TGCGCCAGCAGCTTGAGGGGGACAGGGGCCTACGAGCAGTACTTC
>TRBV14|TRBD2|TRBJ2-3|-
CASSQTSGGADTQYF
TGTGCCAGCAGCCAAACTAGCGGGGGGGCGGATACGCAGTATTTT